The 22 T cell receptor beta chains given below trace back to one sample, sequenced in a study of technical replicates of blood from several donors. The protocol was immunoSEQ multiplex PCR, while the TCRdb copy is restricted to in-frame clones and leaves out a portion. Seen here are roughly 52,000 clones, over 90% observed once, and the top ten hold about 3%. The sequenced material came from PBMCs. Receptors were obtained from a human donor in good health. Some clones in this sample may be carry-over from other donors' samples.

The chain is built from TRBV7-6 and TRBJ2-1; 7 positions agree with TRBD2. Per the germline V gene, CDR1 is SGHVS and CDR2 is FNYEAQ. The CDR3 has 15 amino acids. V was pared by 3 bases and J by 7 bases, with 9 bases of the junction left unmatched. CDR3 nucleotide sequence: TGTGCCAGCAGCTTTCTACCGGGAGGAGGAAATGAGCAGTTCTTC. Residues: CASSFLPGGGNEQFF.

CDR3 region: CASGPPGQINNEQFF. CDR3 bases: TGTGCTAGTGGTCCTCCGGGACAGATCAACAATGAGCAGTTCTTC. This sequence joins TRBV12-5 and TRBJ2-1, with 7 positions matching TRBD1. Losses at the gene ends were 5 bases for V and 5 bases for J; bases not matched to a gene: 9. CDR3 length: 15 amino acids. Germline V gene data show CDR1 as LGHNT and CDR2 as FRNRAP.

The chain has TRBV20-1 and TRBJ2-7; D is possibly TRBD1 (6 bases). V lost 6 bases to trimming and J lost 3 bases, with 9 bases between them. Germline lookup yields CDR1 DFQATT and CDR2 SNEGSKA (reference sequence). The CDR3 has 11 amino acids. The CDR3 nucleotides read TGCAGTGCAATCAGGGGCTACGAGCAGTACTTC. It codes for CSAIRGYEQYF.

This clone was seen once. The chain recombines TRBV7-2 with TRBJ2-5, with 9 bases that match TRBD2. This CDR3 contains 17 residues. V shed 2 bases and J 2 bases; nucleotides not matched to a gene: 9. CDR1 is SGHTA and CDR2 is FQGNSA in the germline V gene. The CDR3 is CASSLMLRGGNQETQYF. In DNA, the CDR3 is TGTGCCAGCAGCTTAATGTTGCGGGGGGGAAATCAAGAGACCCAGTACTTC.

The V and J genes are TRBV6-4 and TRBJ2-3; perhaps TRBD1 as D (5 bases). Germline V gene sequence: CDR1 MRHNA, CDR2 SNTAGT. V gave up 3 bases and J gave up 2 bases, with 9 bases separating them. The CDR3 runs to 14 residues. The CDR3 DNA follows: TGTGCCAGCAGTGATAAGGGGTCCACAGATACGCAGTATTTT. Amino acid sequence: CASSDKGSTDTQYF.

The V gene is TRBV6-6, the J gene TRBJ1-1, with a tentative D call TRBD1 (6 bases). V lost 7 bases and J lost 0, with 12 bases in between. The CDR3 has 14 amino acids. The germline V gene has CDR1 MNHNY and CDR2 SVGAGI (reference sequence). The CDR3 protein is CASKSDSLNTEAFF. In DNA form, the CDR3 reads TGTGCCAGCAAATCGGACAGCTTGAACACTGAAGCTTTCTTT.

J is TRBJ2-1 and V is TRBV7-3, with 11 nucleotides matching TRBD2. The V and J ends lost 5 bases and 10 bases, in that order; junction bases with no gene match: 13. The length of the CDR3 is 16 residues. The germline V gene encodes CDR1 SGHTA and CDR2 FQGTGA. The CDR3 loop is CASSHGLSGGASEQFF. CDR3 DNA: TGTGCCAGCAGCCACGGGCTTAGCGGGGGGGCCTCCGAGCAGTTCTTC.

The chain links TRBV19 to TRBJ2-2; 8 bases are shared with TRBD1. Germline loops: CDR1 LNHDA, CDR2 SQIVND (reference sequence). The CDR3 sequence is 17 residues long. Trimming took 1 base from V and 1 from J; bases not matched to a gene: 5. The CDR3 bases are TGTGCCAGTAGTATAGGGGACAGGTTTTTGAACACCGGGGAGCTGTTTTTT. This gives the protein CASSIGDRFLNTGELFF.

The chain employs TRBV7-3 and TRBJ2-7, with 8 bases identical to TRBD2. The CDR3 covers 14 residues. J lost 5 bases, V lost 4 bases, and 7 bases had no gene match. From germline, CDR1 is SGHTA and CDR2 FQGTGA. CDR3 region: CASSSGRGGDEQYF. In nucleotides, the CDR3 is TGTGCCAGCAGCTCCGGGAGGGGTGGTGACGAGCAGTACTTC.

The genes are TRBV7-9 and TRBJ2-3; no clear D gene. CDR1 SEHNR and CDR2 FQNEAQ come from the germline V gene (reference sequence). The CDR3 loop spans 14 amino acids. V dropped 1 base and J dropped 8 bases, with 13 bases sitting between them. As DNA, the CDR3 is TGTGCCAGCAGCTTAGGTCCCTTAGATACTACGCAGTATTTT. It specifies CASSLGPLDTTQYF.

The rearrangement uses TRBV7-2 and TRBJ2-2; 7 positions agree with TRBD2. V shed 4 bases, J shed 4 bases, and the junction held 12 bases outside the gene matches. This CDR3 comprises 17 residues. Germline V gene data show CDR1 as SGHTA and CDR2 as FQGNSA. CDR3 bases: TGTGCCAGCAGCTCCCGAGGCGGGAGTCAGAGCACCGGGGAGCTGTTTTTT. Encoded protein: CASSSRGGSQSTGELFF.

The V gene is TRBV7-9, the J gene TRBJ2-7; tentatively, D is TRBD2 (6 bases). CDR3 length: 11 residues. With 7 bases removed from V and 5 bases from J, the gap between germline ends came to 9 bases. Germline CDR1 SEHNR, CDR2 FQNEAQ (reference sequence). The CDR3 region is CASTGVDEQYF. The CDR3 bases are TGTGCCAGCACGGGGGTGGACGAGCAGTACTTC.

J is TRBJ2-6 and V is TRBV7-8; D may be TRBD1 (5 bases). V shed 3 bases and J shed 2 bases, with 17 bases lying between them. Germline V gene data show CDR1 as SGHVS and CDR2 as FQNEAQ. CDR3 length equals 18 residues. The CDR3 DNA sequence: TGTGCCAGCAGCTTTAATTCCCGACAGTCACCTGGGGCCAACGTCCTGACTTTC. Encoded protein: CASSFNSRQSPGANVLTF.

The chain is built from TRBV5-1 and TRBJ2-7; perhaps TRBD2 as D (6 bases). CDR1 and CDR2 (germline): SGHRS, YFSETQ. The length of the CDR3 is 15 residues. V was trimmed by 0 bases and J by 6 bases, leaving 16 bases between them. The CDR3 bases are TGCGCCAGCAGCTTGGGATGGGGGACTTCCCTCGAGCAGTACTTC. Translated, it gives CASSLGWGTSLEQYF.

This clone was observed once. V gene TRBV5-1 combines with J gene TRBJ2-1, with TRBD2 matching over 7 bases. The CDR3 consists of 15 residues. The V gene's germline CDR1 is SGHRS and CDR2 YFSETQ. Unmatched junction bases numbered 3, after V lost 3 bases and J lost 0 bases. CDR3 loop: CASSSGGSSYNEQFF. DNA for the CDR3: TGCGCCAGCAGCTCCGGGGGGAGCTCCTACAATGAGCAGTTCTTC.

The chain has TRBV7-9 and TRBJ2-7; D remains unclear. V was pared by 8 bases and J by 2 bases, with 7 bases between. Germline V gives CDR1 SEHNR, CDR2 FQNEAQ (reference sequence). The length of the CDR3 is 11 residues. CDR3 loop: CASVGPYEQYF. CDR3 coding DNA: TGTGCCAGCGTTGGGCCCTACGAGCAGTACTTC.

V is TRBV7-2 and J is TRBJ1-1; D is uncertain. This CDR3 region has 14 residues. Germline V gives CDR1 SGHTA, CDR2 FQGNSA. Deletions cut 1 base from V and 7 bases from J, with 13 bases between. This chain's CDR3 is CASSLGSSRYEAFF. The CDR3 DNA sequence: TGTGCCAGCAGCTTAGGTAGCAGTCGATATGAAGCTTTCTTT.

The V gene is TRBV19, the J gene TRBJ2-5; weak D call: TRBD1 (5 bases). The ends were cut back, 4 bases at V and 3 bases at J, with 12 bases in the middle. CDR1 and CDR2 from the germline V gene are LNHDA and SQIVND (reference sequence). The CDR3 is 14 residues long. The CDR3 nucleotides read TGTGCCAGTAGTACTGGACAAGTGAAAGAGACCCAGTACTTC. Residues: CASSTGQVKETQYF.

This sequence joins TRBV9 and TRBJ2-3; D uncertain. This CDR3 region has 13 residues. V was clipped by 0 bases and J by 1 base, with 3 bases between them. Germline CDR1 and CDR2: SGDLS and YYNGEE. This chain's CDR3 is CASSVVGTDTQYF. In DNA form, the CDR3 reads TGTGCCAGCAGCGTAGTCGGCACAGATACGCAGTATTTT.

V is TRBV15 and J is TRBJ2-5, with TRBD1 matching 11 bases. There are 15 residues in the CDR3. The V and J ends lost 5 bases and 2 bases, in that order; junction bases with no gene match: 4. From germline, CDR1 is LNHNV and CDR2 YYDKDF (reference sequence). This CDR3 is CATSPDRGPQETQYF. The CDR3 DNA reads TGTGCCACCAGCCCGGACAGGGGGCCGCAAGAGACCCAGTACTTC.

This chain joins TRBV9 and TRBJ2-1; 10 bases fit TRBD1. With V trimmed by 3 bases and J by 3 bases, 3 bases remained unmatched. Germline CDR1 reads SGDLS; CDR2 reads YYNGEE. This CDR3 comprises 15 residues. CDR3 amino acids: CASSGQGASYNEQFF. DNA of the CDR3: TGTGCCAGCAGCGGACAGGGGGCGAGCTACAATGAGCAGTTCTTC.

The chain is built from TRBV4-3 and TRBJ2-7; D is undetermined. This CDR3 spans 15 amino acids. V gave up 1 base and J gave up 3 bases, with 13 bases separating them. CDR1 and CDR2 from the germline V gene are LGHNA and YSLEER. CDR3 in amino acids: CASSQGRQASYEQYF. CDR3 nucleotides: TGCGCCAGCAGCCAAGGTCGGCAGGCCAGCTACGAGCAGTACTTC.